The source of this TCR beta chain is a study of CD8+CD57+ T cells in acquired aplastic anemia. Germline CDR1 and CDR2: SNHLY and FYNNEI. Trimming left V 8 bases short and J 0 bases short, with 18 bases between. The CDR3 consists of 16 residues. The sample holds a few counts of this clonotype. A read error may be the cause here, since a much bigger clone is one base away. Genomic DNA provided the template from which TCR beta VDJ and CDR3 profiles were obtained. TCRdb re-derived calls from the reads in MiXCR, one entry per CDR3 protein. The sample carries under 200,000 distinct CDR3 sequences, around 40% recorded once.

Sequenced input: sorted CD4+, CD8+, or CD8+CD57+ T cells (not recorded which) from PBMCs. The receptor was isolated from a human donor in good health. The chain has TRBV2 and TRBJ2-3; D is undetermined. The CDR3 sequence: CASGGVASSSTDTQYF. CDR3 DNA: TGTGCCAGCGGTGGGGTTGCCAGCTCAAGCACAGATACGCAGTATTTT.